The rows below give T cell receptor beta chains drawn from one sample of a study of shared clonotypes between healthy human individuals. Clones were read by immunoSEQ multiplex PCR, and TCRdb kept only the in-frame ones, dropping some. The data contain about 2.1 million clones, 80% to 95% of them singletons. Input material: naive CD8+ T cells from PBMCs. These receptor sequences come from a man younger than 35 in good health. Some clones in this sample may be carry-over from other donors' samples. Each CDR3 is given with its conserved first and last residue. A D gene is named only where the DNA matches it firmly. Clone size, where shown, is once, few, many, or a class for clones that have expanded.

d_call	v_call	j_call	clone_size	cdr3_nt	cdr3_aa
TRBD1	TRBV13	TRBJ1-1	NA	TGTGCCAGCAGCCAGGGGGCGCTTCTGGACGGTGAAGCTTTCTTT	CASSQGALLDGEAFF
NA	TRBV28	TRBJ2-7	NA	TGTGCCAGCAGTTACGGCGGGTCCTACGAGCAGTACTTC	CASSYGGSYEQYF
NA	TRBV27	TRBJ2-2	NA	TGTGCCAGCAGTATATGGGCCGGGGAGCTGTTTTTT	CASSIWAGELFF
NA	TRBV6-1	TRBJ2-7	NA	TGTGCCAGCAGTGAAAGGGTTCCGAGGGTACAAATTCCTTACGAGCAGTACTTC	CASSERVPRVQIPYEQYF
TRBD2	TRBV7-3	TRBJ2-2	once	TGTGCCAGCAGCTTACGGGAGGGCACCGGGGAGCTGTTTTTT	CASSLREGTGELFF
NA	TRBV5-4	TRBJ2-7	NA	TGTGCCAGCAGCTTGGAACAGAGCCTCTACGAGCAGTACTTC	CASSLEQSLYEQYF
NA	TRBV7-9	TRBJ2-3	NA	TGTGCCAGCAGCTTAGTCGGGGGGCAGGCAGATACGCAGTATTTT	CASSLVGGQADTQYF
TRBD2	TRBV7-3	TRBJ2-1	NA	TGTGCCAGCAGCTATACTAGCGGCAATGAGCAGTTCTTC	CASSYTSGNEQFF
TRBD2	TRBV5-5	TRBJ2-7	once	TGTGCCAGCAGCTTGTGGGGACTAGCTCAAATCGAGCAGTACTTC	CASSLWGLAQIEQYF
NA	TRBV6-1	TRBJ1-5	NA	TGTGCCAGCAATACAGGGATTGTGGGCAATCAGCCCCAGCATTTT	CASNTGIVGNQPQHF
NA	TRBV6-5	TRBJ2-2	NA	TGTGCCAGCACTCCAAACTGGGGGAACACCGGGGAGCTGTTTTTT	CASTPNWGNTGELFF
NA	TRBV7-9	TRBJ2-7	NA	TGTGCCAGCAGCTTAGGGCGGGAGCAGTACTTC	CASSLGREQYF
TRBD1	TRBV9	TRBJ1-4	NA	TGTGCCAGCAGCGCAAAGGACAGGCTGGTTGAAAAACTGTTTTTT	CASSAKDRLVEKLFF
NA	TRBV28	TRBJ1-2	once	TGTGCCAGCAGTTTTAGGAGCCTCGGAGGCTACACCTTC	CASSFRSLGGYTF
TRBD2	TRBV5-1	TRBJ2-7	NA	TGCGCCAGCAGCTTCGGGAGGGCCTACGAGCAGTACTTC	CASSFGRAYEQYF